Each of the 17 T cell receptor beta chains below was sequenced from the same sample in a study of cytomegalovirus exposure and HLA in healthy donors. Data came from immunoSEQ multiplex PCR; TCRdb stores just in-frame clones and leaves some out. The top ten clones hold around a sixth of a sample with 150,000 to 200,000 clones, 85% of them seen once. Material: PBMCs. These receptors originate from a man aged 18-30 years in good health and CMV-seropositive.

The chain is built from TRBV9 and TRBJ2-1; weak D call: TRBD2 (5 bases). This CDR3 is built from 15 residues. Trimming removed 0 bases at V and 5 bases at J, with 12 bases between. Germline CDR1 is SGDLS and CDR2 is YYNGEE. CDR3 region: CASSVEPSPNNEQFF. The CDR3 coding sequence is TGTGCCAGCAGCGTAGAGCCTAGCCCCAACAATGAGCAGTTCTTC.

This chain connects TRBV30 to TRBJ1-4; D might be TRBD1 (6 bases). The CDR3 extends over 14 amino acids. Germline loops: CDR1 GTSNPN, CDR2 SVGIG (reference sequence). V was trimmed by 3 bases and J by 8 bases, leaving 16 bases between them. This CDR3 is CAWRETGHKEKLFF. The CDR3 bases are TGTGCCTGGAGAGAGACGGGACATAAGGAAAAACTGTTTTTT.

This clone is a singleton in its sample. This chain joins TRBV5-1 and TRBJ2-3; 10 nucleotides agree with TRBD1. This CDR3 has 15 residues. The trim removed 7 bases at V and 6 bases at J, leaving 11 bases unmatched. Per the germline V gene, CDR1 is SGHRS and CDR2 is YFSETQ. The CDR3 protein is CASANGDRGMDTQYF. The CDR3 DNA follows: TGCGCCAGCGCCAACGGGGACAGGGGAATGGATACGCAGTATTTT.

This chain uses TRBV19 with TRBJ1-2, with D unclear. CDR3 length: 15 amino acids. V shed 0 bases and J shed 4 bases, with 12 bases lying between them. CDR1 is LNHDA, CDR2 SQIVND, per germline (reference sequence). CDR3 DNA sequence: TGTGCCAGTAGTATAGAGGAGGGAACACTCTATGGCTACACCTTC. Translation gives CASSIEEGTLYGYTF.

The rearrangement joins TRBV7-9 to TRBJ2-1, with TRBD2 identical over 14 bases. This CDR3 comprises 15 residues. V lost 5 bases, J lost 6 bases, and 3 bases stayed unmatched. CDR1 and CDR2 (germline): SEHNR, FQNEAQ (reference sequence). CDR3: CASSGTSGSGNEQFF. CDR3 in DNA: TGTGCCAGCAGCGGGACTAGCGGGAGCGGCAATGAGCAGTTCTTC.

This clone appeared a single time. V gene TRBV30 combines with J gene TRBJ2-1; TRBD2 matches at 9 bases. This CDR3 contains 15 residues. Germline values: CDR1 GTSNPN, CDR2 SVGIG (reference sequence). The junction had 6 bases not matched to a gene; V was cut back by 0 bases and J by 6 bases. DNA for the CDR3: TGTGCCTGGAGTGTACGCGGGAGGGCCCCCAATGAGCAGTTCTTC. Translating gives CAWSVRGRAPNEQFF. Complete variable domain (other parts from reference TRBV30 and TRBJ2-1): SQTIHQWPATLVQPVGSPLSLECTVEGTSNPNLYWYRQAAGRGLQLLFYSVGIGQISSEVPQNLSASRPQDRQFILSSKKLLLSDSGFYLCAWSVRGRAPNEQFFGPGTRLTVL.

This clone showed up just a few times. The rearrangement uses TRBV5-1 and TRBJ2-2; possible D gene TRBD1, 6 bases. CDR3 size: 14 residues. Germline loops: CDR1 SGHRS, CDR2 YFSETQ. Trimming took 4 bases from V and 3 from J, leaving 10 bases between them. The CDR3 DNA reads TGCGCCAGCAGCACCCGGACAGACACCGGGGAGCTGTTTTTT. Amino acid sequence: CASSTRTDTGELFF.

The chain is built from TRBV4-2 and TRBJ2-3; D is undetermined. CDR3 length: 15 amino acids. V shed 0 bases and J shed 3 bases, with 10 bases lying between them. Germline CDR1 reads LGHNA; CDR2 reads YNFKEQ. The CDR3 protein is CASSQDLGWTDTQYF. The CDR3 nucleotides are TGTGCCAGCAGCCAAGACCTCGGTTGGACAGATACGCAGTATTTT.

CDR3 bases: TGTGCCAGCAGTGAATGGGGGACAACTGAAGCTTTCTTT. Translation gives CASSEWGTTEAFF. The chain links TRBV6-1 to TRBJ1-1; perhaps TRBD1 as D (6 bases). The CDR3 length is 13 residues. The V end was cut by 2 bases, the J end by 5 bases, with 9 bases between. Germline assignment: CDR1 MNHNS and CDR2 SASEGT.

This clone was counted only a few times. The rearrangement links TRBV19 to TRBJ2-7; 7 nucleotides match TRBD1. From germline, CDR1 is LNHDA and CDR2 SQIVND (reference sequence). V was clipped by 5 bases and J by 4 bases; unmatched bases: 5. The CDR3 contains 13 residues. The CDR3 region is CASSSGTAYEQYF. The CDR3 nucleotides are TGTGCCAGTAGTTCCGGGACAGCTTACGAGCAGTACTTC.

This rearrangement joins TRBV7-9 to TRBJ1-2, with TRBD1 identical over 10 bases. Germline CDR1 and CDR2: SEHNR and FQNEAQ (reference sequence). The CDR3 is 15 amino acids. With 5 bases clipped from V and 5 bases from J, the junction kept 8 bases outside the gene matches. CDR3 in amino acids: CASSPGDRGIYGYTF. CDR3 DNA sequence: TGTGCCAGCAGCCCTGGGGACAGGGGCATATATGGCTACACCTTC.

This rearrangement joins TRBV4-2 to TRBJ2-6, with a tentative D call TRBD1 (6 bases). Deletions cut 5 bases from V and 1 base from J, with 12 bases between. Germline V gene data show CDR1 as LGHNA and CDR2 as YNFKEQ. The CDR3 contains 16 residues. The chain's CDR3 is CASSETTGSGANVLTF. As DNA, the CDR3 is TGTGCCAGCAGCGAAACAACAGGGTCTGGGGCCAACGTCCTGACTTTC.

This clone showed up many times. J is TRBJ1-6 and V is TRBV5-5; 9 bases map to TRBD1. Germline V gives CDR1 SGHKS, CDR2 YYEKEE (reference sequence). V dropped 0 bases and J dropped 0; count of bases not matched to a gene: 7. This CDR3 comprises 19 residues. For the CDR3, the DNA is TGTGCCAGCAGCTTGGGGGGGACAGGGTTGAGCTCCTATAATTCACCCCTCCACTTT. It translates to CASSLGGTGLSSYNSPLHF.

The V and J genes are TRBV29-1 and TRBJ1-2, with a possible D match to TRBD1 (6 bases). Trimming stripped 6 bases from V and 4 bases from J, with 12 bases between. Per the germline V gene, CDR1 is SQVTM and CDR2 is ANQGSEA. CDR3 length: 12 amino acids. CDR3 bases: TGCAGCGTCCAGACAGGTTCCTATGGCTACACCTTC. This encodes CSVQTGSYGYTF. Together with reference TRBV29-1 and TRBJ1-2, the CDR3 gives the full variable domain: SAVISQKPSRDICQRGTSLTIQCQVDSQVTMMFWYRQQPGQSLTLIATANQGSEATYESGFVIDKFPISRPNLTFSTLTVSNMSPEDSSIYLCSVQTGSYGYTFGSGTRLTVV.

The chain combines TRBV4-2 with TRBJ1-1, with TRBD1 matching 8 bases. V lost 3 bases to trimming and J lost 1 base; unmatched junction nucleotides: 1. Germline assignment: CDR1 LGHNA and CDR2 YNFKEQ. There are 14 residues in the CDR3. The CDR3 bases are TGTGCCAGCAGCCAGGGACAGGCGAACACTGAAGCTTTCTTT. Translation gives CASSQGQANTEAFF.

This clone was detected once. The J gene is TRBJ2-1, the V gene TRBV2; the match to TRBD2 covers 10 bases. V shed 7 bases, J shed 10 bases, and the junction held 10 bases outside the gene matches. This CDR3 contains 14 residues. Germline loops: CDR1 SNHLY, CDR2 FYNNEI. The CDR3 coding sequence is TGTGCCAGCAAGGAAGCGGGGGGGCCGTGGGAGCAGTTCTTC. It is translated as CASKEAGGPWEQFF.

This chain links TRBV2 with TRBJ1-1; D is perhaps TRBD1 (6 bases). The CDR3 spans 15 residues. V lost 1 base and J 0 bases, leaving 9 bases between the germline ends. The germline V gene has CDR1 SNHLY and CDR2 FYNNEI. For the CDR3, the DNA is TGTGCCAGCAGTGAAGAGGGGGGGATGAACACTGAAGCTTTCTTT. This encodes CASSEEGGMNTEAFF.